These 20 T cell receptor beta chains were all obtained from the same sample, sequenced in a study of OX40 agonist ivuxolimab in advanced cancers. Here immunoSEQ multiplex PCR was the method, and the copy in TCRdb shows in-frame clones only, minus some. Of about 77,000 clones in the sample, 85% were seen once. Sequenced material: CD4+ or CD8+ T cells sorted from blood, taken in a trial of the OX40 agonist ivuxolimab. All receptors come from an adult with an advanced solid tumor such as melanoma, head and neck, liver or kidney cancer.

V is TRBV9 and J is TRBJ1-3; D gene uncertain. The germline CDR1 and CDR2 sequences are SGDLS and YYNGEE. The CDR3 has 14 residues. The V end lost 4 bases, the J end lost 4 bases, and 12 bases lay between the germline ends. Written as DNA, the CDR3 is TGTGCCAGCAGCTTTTCGGGCGGCGGAAACACCATATATTTT. Translation: CASSFSGGGNTIYF.

V usage is TRBV19 and J usage is TRBJ2-1; 8 nucleotides agree with TRBD1. Germline V gene sequence: CDR1 LNHDA, CDR2 SQIVND (reference sequence). The CDR3 is 15 residues long. V lost 3 bases and J lost 9; bases outside the gene matches: 10. This CDR3 reads CASSMNRGVVPEQFF. The CDR3 DNA reads as TGTGCCAGTAGTATGAACAGGGGGGTCGTTCCTGAGCAGTTCTTC.

The gene calls are TRBV7-9 and TRBJ2-7; 9 nucleotides align to TRBD2. The CDR3 sequence is 17 residues long. Germline CDR1 SEHNR, CDR2 FQNEAQ (reference sequence). J was trimmed by 3 bases and V by 5 bases; bases with no gene match: 14. DNA for the CDR3: TGTGCCAGCAGCAAACGGTTAGGGGTAGCGGGAGACTACGAGCAGTACTTC. This encodes CASSKRLGVAGDYEQYF. The variable domain in full, completed from reference TRBV7-9 and TRBJ2-7, reads DTGVSQNPRHKITKRGQNVTFRCDPISEHNRLYWYRQTLGQGPEFLTYFQNEAQLEKSRLLSDRFSAERPKGSFSTLEIQRTEQGDSAMYLCASSKRLGVAGDYEQYFGPGTRLTVT.

This clone was observed a few times. The DNA of the CDR3 is TGTGCCAGCAGTTTAGCCGTCTCTGGAAACACCATATATTTT. Protein: CASSLAVSGNTIYF. The V and J genes are TRBV28 and TRBJ1-3; D gene ambiguous. This CDR3 contains 14 residues. Per the germline V gene, CDR1 is MDHEN and CDR2 is SYDVKM. V lost 2 bases and J 0 bases, leaving 5 bases between the germline ends.

The V and J genes are TRBV5-5 and TRBJ2-7, with D perhaps being TRBD1 or TRBD2 (5 bases each). This CDR3 region has 15 residues. V was trimmed by 4 bases and J by 3 bases, leaving 17 bases between them. Per the germline V gene, CDR1 is SGHKS and CDR2 is YYEKEE (reference sequence). In nucleotides, the CDR3 is TGTGCCAGCAGCACCCCCGAGAGGGGATTCTACGAGCAGTACTTC. Protein product: CASSTPERGFYEQYF. Using reference TRBV5-5 and TRBJ2-7 for the parts outside the CDR3, the full variable domain is DAGVTQSPTHLIKTRGQQVTLRCSPISGHKSVSWYQQVLGQGPQFIFQYYEKEERGRGNFPDRFSARQFPNYSSELNVNALLLGDSALYLCASSTPERGFYEQYFGPGTRLTVT.

J is TRBJ1-5 and V is TRBV6-4; possible D gene TRBD1, 6 bases. Germline V gives CDR1 MRHNA, CDR2 SNTAGT. The CDR3 is made up of 15 amino acids. Trimming took 6 bases from V and 1 from J, leaving 13 bases between them. The CDR3 coding sequence is TGTGCCAGCAGCCCCACGGGGGCGAGCAATCAGCCCCAGCATTTT. This gives the protein CASSPTGASNQPQHF.

The chain uses TRBV9 and TRBJ2-7, with D possibly TRBD1 on 6 matching bases. The CDR3 is 15 amino acids. The germline V gene has CDR1 SGDLS and CDR2 YYNGEE. Trimming removed 7 bases from V and 7 bases from J, with 24 bases in between. CDR3 nucleotide sequence: TGTGCCAGCTCGAACAGGGTTAGAGGGCTCGGAGAGCAGTACTTC. Translation gives CASSNRVRGLGEQYF.

The gene calls are TRBV6-1 and TRBJ1-5; 8 bases agree with TRBD1. The ends lost 0 bases at V and 4 bases at J; junction bases unmatched: 2. The CDR3 is made up of 15 amino acids. Germline V gene data show CDR1 as MNHNS and CDR2 as SASEGT. DNA for the CDR3: TGTGCCAGCAGTGAAGCGGACAGGGAGAATCAGCCCCAGCATTTT. Protein product: CASSEADRENQPQHF.

J is TRBJ2-2 and V is TRBV6-6; D is possibly TRBD2 (6 bases). The CDR3 sequence is 15 residues long. The germline gives CDR1 MNHNY, CDR2 SVGAGI (reference sequence). Trimming cost V 6 bases and J 2 bases, with 13 bases left between them. CDR3 sequence: CASSLAHPNTGELFF. The CDR3 region has the DNA TGTGCCAGCAGCCTAGCGCACCCTAACACCGGGGAGCTGTTTTTT.

The genes are TRBV7-9 and TRBJ2-1, with a possible D match to TRBD2 (6 bases). Germline-derived CDR1 and CDR2 are SEHNR and FQNEAQ (reference sequence). The CDR3 totals 14 residues. V was clipped by 3 bases and J by 5 bases, with 11 bases between them. This CDR3 reads CASSFGGSDNEQFF. CDR3 in DNA: TGTGCCAGCAGCTTTGGGGGGTCGGACAATGAGCAGTTCTTC.

The chain employs TRBV10-3 and TRBJ2-7; 8 bases align to TRBD1. V trimming: 7 bases; J trimming: 3 bases; junction bases outside the gene matches: 5. Germline CDR1 is ENHRY and CDR2 is SYGVKD. The CDR3 consists of 13 residues. The CDR3 sequence is CAITRQGSYEQYF. The CDR3 DNA follows: TGTGCCATCACGAGACAGGGGAGCTACGAGCAGTACTTC.

The gene calls are TRBV28 and TRBJ1-6; unclear D gene. Trimming removed 3 bases at V and 4 bases at J, with 10 bases between. Germline CDR1 and CDR2: MDHEN and SYDVKM. The CDR3 covers 15 residues. The CDR3 protein is CASSFRAFYNSPLHF. CDR3 nucleotide sequence: TGTGCCAGCAGTTTTCGGGCATTTTATAATTCACCCCTCCACTTT.

J is TRBJ2-1 and V is TRBV30; 7 bases map to TRBD2. J lost 7 bases, V lost 4 bases, and 10 bases had no gene match. Germline values: CDR1 GTSNPN, CDR2 SVGIG (reference sequence). The CDR3 has 14 amino acids. DNA of the CDR3: TGTGCCTGGAATCGATTAGCGCGGGGGAATGAGCAGTTCTTC. Translated, it gives CAWNRLARGNEQFF.

Here the CDR3 reads CASSPQNRGMRNEQFF. The CDR3 DNA reads TGTGCCAGTAGTCCACAGAACAGGGGGATGAGGAATGAGCAGTTCTTC. The chain is built from TRBV19 and TRBJ2-1, with TRBD1 matching 8 bases. This CDR3 has 16 residues. Germline V gene sequence: CDR1 LNHDA, CDR2 SQIVND (reference sequence). The J segment lost 7 bases and the V segment lost 5 bases, leaving 13 bases of the junction unmatched.

The V and J genes are TRBV28 and TRBJ2-5; TRBD2 agrees at 9 bases. This CDR3 comprises 16 residues. With V trimmed by 3 bases and J by 4 bases, 9 bases remained unmatched. Germline V CDR1 and CDR2: MDHEN, SYDVKM. The CDR3 DNA is TGTGCCAGCAGTTTGTCAGCGGGAGGAGACAGAGAGACCCAGTACTTC. Translated, it gives CASSLSAGGDRETQYF.

This clone has just a few counts. The chain links TRBV5-4 to TRBJ2-7; 12 bases fit TRBD2. Trimming at V came to 2 bases and at J to 7 bases, leaving 4 bases not matched to a gene. Germline V lookup: CDR1 SGHNT, CDR2 YYREEE (reference sequence). The CDR3 is made up of 14 amino acids. The CDR3 is CASSLRLAGVEQYF. CDR3 nucleotides: TGTGCCAGCAGCTTAAGACTAGCGGGAGTGGAGCAGTACTTC.

The chain uses TRBV6-5 and TRBJ2-7, with TRBD1 matching 9 bases. Germline V gene sequence: CDR1 MNHEY, CDR2 SVGAGI. This CDR3 is built from 15 residues. V trimming: 4 bases; J trimming: 3 bases; junction bases outside the gene matches: 7. CDR3 region: CASSSTGTGYYEQYF. For the CDR3, the DNA is TGTGCCAGCAGTTCCACCGGGACAGGGTACTACGAGCAGTACTTC.

V gene TRBV7-8 combines with J gene TRBJ1-5; 12 nucleotides align to TRBD1. V shed 2 bases and J 6 bases; nucleotides not matched to a gene: 5. CDR3 length: 16 residues. The germline CDR1 and CDR2 sequences are SGHVS and FQNEAQ. CDR3 coding DNA: TGTGCCAGCAGCTTACTTGGGACAGGGGGCGGTCAGCCCCAGCATTTT. Amino acids: CASSLLGTGGGQPQHF. Combining the CDR3 with reference TRBV7-8 and TRBJ1-5 gives the whole variable domain GAGVSQSPRYKVAKRGQDVALRCDPISGHVSLFWYQQALGQGPEFLTYFQNEAQLDKSGLPSDRFFAERPEGSVSTLKIQRTQQEDSAVYLCASSLLGTGGGQPQHFGDGTRLSIL.

The gene calls are TRBV18 and TRBJ1-3; D is uncertain. Trimming removed 4 bases at V and 1 base at J, with 11 bases between. CDR3 length: 15 amino acids. Germline-derived CDR1 and CDR2 are KGHSH and LQKENI. The CDR3 protein is CASSHNSGSGNTIYF. Here the CDR3 DNA reads TGTGCCAGCTCACACAACAGCGGGTCTGGAAACACCATATATTTT.

The J gene is TRBJ1-2, the V gene TRBV7-3, with 7 bases identical to TRBD1. CDR1 and CDR2 (germline): SGHTA, FQGTGA. Losses at the gene ends were 2 bases for V and 9 bases for J; bases not matched to a gene: 3. There are 12 residues in the CDR3. In DNA, the CDR3 is TGTGCCAGCAGCTTAGCAGGGGGAAGCTACACCTTC. Translated, it gives CASSLAGGSYTF.